Each of the 4 T cell receptor beta chains below was sequenced from the same sample in a study of T cell responses to AZD1222 COVID-19 vaccine. Here immunoSEQ multiplex PCR was the method, and the copy in TCRdb shows in-frame clones only, minus some. The sample has about 100,000 clones; 92% are singletons. The sequencing used peripheral blood, collected on day 0 of AZD1222 vaccination. These TCRs come from an adult in good health.

The chain recombines TRBV7-8 with TRBJ2-2; D might be TRBD2 (6 bases). CDR1 and CDR2 from the germline V gene are SGHVS and FQNEAQ. With 3 bases removed from V and 5 bases from J, the gap between germline ends came to 16 bases. The CDR3 sequence is 16 residues long. Here the CDR3 reads CASSFYTSTSTGELFF. As DNA, the CDR3 is TGTGCCAGCAGCTTTTATACTAGCACATCGACCGGGGAGCTGTTTTTT.

The chain couples TRBV6-1 to TRBJ2-1, with 11 bases matching TRBD2. Per the germline V gene, CDR1 is MNHNS and CDR2 is SASEGT. This CDR3 comprises 15 residues. V dropped 1 base and J dropped 4; count of bases not matched to a gene: 0. The CDR3 DNA is TGTGCCAGCAGTGAAGGGACTAGCGGGTACAATGAGCAGTTCTTC. Translated: CASSEGTSGYNEQFF.

This clone showed up just once. The chain employs TRBV5-1 and TRBJ2-5; 7 nucleotides agree with TRBD1. The junction had 12 bases not matched to a gene; V was cut back by 4 bases and J by 6 bases. The CDR3 covers 15 residues. Germline V gene sequence: CDR1 SGHRS, CDR2 YFSETQ. Here the CDR3 reads CASSPGQPTDQTQYF. The DNA of the CDR3 is TGCGCCAGCAGCCCGGGACAGCCAACTGATCAGACCCAGTACTTC.

The J gene is TRBJ1-5, the V gene TRBV30; D gene ambiguous. Looked up from germline, CDR1 is GTSNPN and CDR2 is SVGIG (reference sequence). V was shortened by 1 base and J by 5 bases, with 9 bases between the two germline ends. CDR3 length equals 13 residues. As DNA, the CDR3 is TGTGCCTGGAGTGCTCGAGTGGATCAGCCCCAGCATTTT. It codes for CAWSARVDQPQHF.